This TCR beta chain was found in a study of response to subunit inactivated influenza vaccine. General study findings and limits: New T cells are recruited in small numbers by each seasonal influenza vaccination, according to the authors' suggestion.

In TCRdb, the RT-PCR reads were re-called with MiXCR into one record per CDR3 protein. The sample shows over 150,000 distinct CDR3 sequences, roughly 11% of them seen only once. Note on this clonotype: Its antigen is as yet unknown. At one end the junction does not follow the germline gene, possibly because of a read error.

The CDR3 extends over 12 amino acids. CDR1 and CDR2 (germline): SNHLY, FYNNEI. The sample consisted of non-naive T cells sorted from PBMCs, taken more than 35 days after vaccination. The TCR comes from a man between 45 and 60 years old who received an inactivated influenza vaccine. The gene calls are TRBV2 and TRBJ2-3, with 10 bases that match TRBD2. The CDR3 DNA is TGTGCCAGCAGGCCTCTAGCGGGGGCCTTAACTTTT. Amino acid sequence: CASRPLAGALTF.